This T cell receptor beta chain was obtained from a study of cytotoxic CD8 clonotypes in ibrutinib-treated CLL. TCR beta libraries used roughly 1.8 micrograms of DNA from cryopreserved PBMCs. TCRdb's table, derived via immunoSEQ multiplex PCR, lists solely in-frame clones and lacks some. The sample holds roughly 51,000 clones; 45% to 55% are singletons and the top ten take around a third. The germline gives CDR1 MNHNY, CDR2 SVGAGI (reference sequence). V lost 7 bases, J lost 5 bases, and 8 bases lay in between. CDR3 length: 11 amino acids. This sequence was found in a human donor with chronic lymphocytic leukemia. The rearrangement joins TRBV6-6 to TRBJ1-2; D is unclear. The sequencing here drew on PBMCs, taken after 12 months of ibrutinib treatment. The CDR3: CASTDYYGYTF. For the CDR3, the DNA is TGTGCCAGCACAGATTATTATGGCTACACCTTC.